The 14 T cell receptor beta chains presented below share a single source sample, sequenced in a study of cytomegalovirus exposure and HLA in healthy donors. Only in-frame clones appear in the TCRdb table, and some are missing; sequencing was by immunoSEQ multiplex PCR. Of some 84,000 clones detected, about nine tenths appear once; the ten largest clones hold about 1.9%. Sequences were obtained from PBMCs. All receptors come from a man younger than 45 in good health and CMV-seronegative.

This CDR3 reads CASLTGIRSEQFF. As DNA, the CDR3 is TGTGCCAGCCTGACAGGGATCCGTAGTGAGCAGTTCTTC. V usage is TRBV6-1 and J usage is TRBJ2-1, with 7 bases that match TRBD1. The CDR3 totals 13 residues. Germline trimming cut 8 bases from V and 9 bases from J; bases unmatched to any gene: 10. CDR1 MNHNS and CDR2 SASEGT come from the germline V gene.

This clone occurred a few times. V and J are TRBV7-3 and TRBJ1-1; no clear D gene. CDR3 length: 13 amino acids. CDR1 and CDR2 (germline): SGHTA, FQGTGA. The V end was cut by 3 bases, the J end by 1 base, with 6 bases between. CDR3 sequence (DNA): TGTGCCAGCAGCTTTCGGGGGAACACTGAAGCTTTCTTT. Translation: CASSFRGNTEAFF.

This clone was seen once. V is TRBV5-1 and J is TRBJ2-5; weak D call: TRBD1 (6 bases). V was trimmed by 2 bases and J by 5 bases, leaving 10 bases between them. CDR3 size: 13 residues. Germline V CDR1 and CDR2: SGHRS, YFSETQ. Here the CDR3 reads CASSFTGMETQYF. CDR3 DNA: TGCGCCAGCAGCTTTACAGGGATGGAGACCCAGTACTTC.

This clone was counted once. The genes are TRBV27 and TRBJ2-1; a possible D gene is TRBD1 (6 bases). The CDR3 extends over 14 amino acids. Trimming cost V 7 bases and J 9 bases, with 19 bases left between them. Germline-derived CDR1 and CDR2 are MNHEY and SMNVEV (reference sequence). In nucleotides, the CDR3 is TGTGCCAGCACAACGGGTGGGGGCCCGGGTGAGCAGTTCTTC. Its translation is CASTTGGGPGEQFF.

The V and J genes are TRBV5-1 and TRBJ1-1; 9 bases agree with TRBD1. Germline V gives CDR1 SGHRS, CDR2 YFSETQ. This CDR3 has 15 residues. The ends lost 0 bases at V and 7 bases at J; junction bases unmatched: 7. The CDR3 here is CASSLVLTGGSEAFF. CDR3 sequence (DNA): TGCGCCAGCAGCTTGGTCTTGACAGGGGGAAGTGAAGCTTTCTTT. The full variable domain, with the rest looked up from reference TRBV5-1 and TRBJ1-1, is KAGVTQTPRYLIKTRGQQVTLSCSPISGHRSVSWYQQTPGQGLQFLFEYFSETQRNKGNFPGRFSGRQFSNSRSEMNVSTLELGDSALYLCASSLVLTGGSEAFFGQGTRLTVV.

The chain links TRBV28 to TRBJ2-4, with TRBD2 matching over 8 bases. The germline gives CDR1 MDHEN, CDR2 SYDVKM. Trimming cost V 4 bases and J 0 bases; bases outside gene matches: 5. This CDR3 has 16 residues. Here the CDR3 reads CASSSERGLAKNIQYF. CDR3 coding DNA: TGTGCCAGCAGTTCCGAGCGGGGGCTAGCCAAAAACATTCAGTACTTC.

The chain joins TRBV19 to TRBJ2-1, with TRBD2 matching over 11 bases. The length of the CDR3 is 17 residues. Germline assignment: CDR1 LNHDA and CDR2 SQIVND (reference sequence). V lost 5 bases and J lost 0; bases outside the gene matches: 6. The CDR3 here is CASSARGLADSYNEQFF. The CDR3, as DNA: TGTGCCAGTAGTGCCAGGGGACTAGCGGACTCCTACAATGAGCAGTTCTTC.

V and J are TRBV10-2 and TRBJ1-4; D perhaps matches TRBD1 (5 bases). Germline assignment: CDR1 WSHSY and CDR2 SAAADI. Trimming pared 0 bases from V and 3 bases from J, leaving 8 bases between. The CDR3 extends over 15 amino acids. The CDR3 coding sequence is TGCGCCAGCAGTGAGTCCAGGGCCTCTAATGAAAAACTGTTTTTT. Amino acid sequence: CASSESRASNEKLFF.

This chain connects TRBV7-9 to TRBJ2-2; TRBD2 matches at 7 bases. V gave up 4 bases and J gave up 5 bases; unmatched junction bases: 10. CDR1 SEHNR and CDR2 FQNEAQ come from the germline V gene (reference sequence). CDR3 length: 16 amino acids. CDR3 in amino acids: CASSYSQTSSTGELFF. The DNA of the CDR3 is TGTGCCAGCAGCTACAGTCAGACTAGCAGTACCGGGGAGCTGTTTTTT.

The chain is built from TRBV28 and TRBJ1-2; D not resolved. V lost 4 bases and J lost 3, with 9 bases in between. There are 13 residues in the CDR3. Germline CDR1 reads MDHEN; CDR2 reads SYDVKM. Here the CDR3 reads CASSSQNYYGYTF. In DNA, the CDR3 is TGTGCCAGCAGTTCACAGAATTACTATGGCTACACCTTC.

V and J are TRBV6-6 and TRBJ2-3, with 9 bases fitting TRBD2. J was trimmed by 7 bases and V by 5 bases; bases with no gene match: 7. This CDR3 is 14 amino acids long. Germline V CDR1 and CDR2: MNHNY, SVGAGI (reference sequence). CDR3 sequence: CASSPGTSSYTQYF. DNA for the CDR3: TGTGCCAGCAGTCCGGGGACTAGCTCCTATACGCAGTATTTT.

This rearrangement joins TRBV4-1 to TRBJ2-3; D is perhaps TRBD1 (5 bases). The CDR3 runs to 15 residues. Germline values: CDR1 MGHRA, CDR2 YSYEKL. V was pared by 2 bases and J by 4 bases, with 13 bases between. CDR3 region: CASSQTQGIADTQYF. Written as DNA, the CDR3 is TGCGCCAGCAGCCAAACTCAGGGTATCGCAGATACGCAGTATTTT.

This clone has more than one count but fewer than ten. The chain couples TRBV2 to TRBJ1-5; TRBD1 agrees at 7 bases. The CDR3 consists of 12 residues. Germline values: CDR1 SNHLY, CDR2 FYNNEI. J was trimmed by 7 bases and V by 6 bases; bases with no gene match: 3. The CDR3 nucleotides are TGTGCCAGCAGAGACAGGGACCAGCCCCAGCATTTT. It is translated as CASRDRDQPQHF.

The chain couples TRBV6-1 to TRBJ1-2; 7 bases align to TRBD1. This CDR3 is built from 15 residues. CDR1 and CDR2 (germline): MNHNS, SASEGT. J lost 4 bases, V lost 2 bases, and 7 bases had no gene match. The chain's CDR3 is CASSERGTESYGYTF. In DNA, the CDR3 is TGTGCCAGCAGTGAAAGGGGGACAGAAAGCTATGGCTACACCTTC.